The rows below give T cell receptor beta chains drawn from one sample of a study of cytomegalovirus exposure and HLA in healthy donors. The repertoire was sequenced with immunoSEQ multiplex PCR; TCRdb's copy has only in-frame clones and lacks some. Of around 100,000 clones in the sample, 78% were seen once. The sequenced sample consisted of PBMCs. The receptors shown here come from a male donor in good health and CMV-seropositive. The CDR3 runs from the conserved cysteine through the conserved F or W. The D gene is left open where the match is weak. The listing skips clone size in some rows; elsewhere it reads once, few, many or a size class.

TRBV4-2	-	TRBD1	TRBJ1-5	CASSQTPRGQGDQSQHF	TGTGCCAGCAGCCAAACCCCCCGTGGCCAGGGGGATCAGTCCCAGCATTTT
TRBV19	-	TRBD1	TRBJ1-6	CASSSQGAGNSPLHF	TGTGCCAGTAGTAGTCAGGGGGCGGGAAATTCACCCCTCCACTTT
TRBV11-3	-	-	TRBJ2-2	CASSLATGRTGELFF	TGTGCCAGCAGCTTAGCCACAGGGAGAACCGGGGAGCTGTTTTTT
TRBV6-6	-	TRBD1	TRBJ1-2	CASSSSGTGVSGYTF	TGTGCCAGCAGTTCGTCCGGGACAGGGGTCTCTGGCTACACCTTC
TRBV27	-	-	TRBJ1-4	CASSTDSHRKGKLFF	TGTGCCAGCTCTACTGACAGCCACCGAAAGGGAAAACTGTTTTTT
TRBV6-5	-	TRBD1	TRBJ2-3	CASSSGTGPFNTQYF	TGTGCCAGCAGCTCCGGGACAGGGCCCTTTAATACGCAGTATTTT
TRBV7-9	few	TRBD1	TRBJ2-7	CASSLRDRGHYEQYF	TGTGCCAGCAGCTTACGGGACAGGGGACACTACGAGCAGTACTTC
TRBV25-1	once	TRBD2	TRBJ2-1	CASSVTGGLAGINEQFF	TGTGCCAGCAGTGTGACCGGGGGGTTAGCGGGAATTAATGAGCAGTTCTTC
TRBV28	-	TRBD2	TRBJ2-1	CASSFGWSSGTSGPTTYNEQFF	TGTGCCAGCAGTTTTGGGTGGAGCTCCGGGACTAGCGGTCCTACTACCTACAATGAGCAGTTCTTC
TRBV27	-	-	TRBJ2-3	CASSLEVGGASTDTQYF	TGTGCCAGCAGTTTAGAGGTTGGGGGGGCAAGCACAGATACGCAGTATTTT
TRBV18	-	-	TRBJ1-1	CASGQTNTEAFF	TGTGCCAGCGGGCAGACGAACACTGAAGCTTTCTTT
TRBV11-1	-	-	TRBJ1-1	CASSPMGGSEAFF	TGTGCCAGCAGTCCAATGGGGGGGTCTGAAGCTTTCTTT
TRBV28	-	TRBD2	TRBJ2-1	CASSEAGVKYNEQFF	TGTGCCAGCTCGGAAGCGGGAGTAAAATACAATGAGCAGTTCTTC
TRBV27	-	-	TRBJ2-1	CASNKGAYNEQFF	TGTGCCAGCAATAAGGGGGCCTACAATGAGCAGTTCTTC
TRBV27	-	TRBD1	TRBJ2-7	CASRSLDRGYNYEQYF	TGTGCCAGCAGGTCCCTCGACAGGGGGTATAACTACGAGCAGTACTTC
TRBV9	-	-	TRBJ2-1	CASSDTYNEQFF	TGTGCCAGCAGCGACACATACAATGAGCAGTTCTTC
TRBV7-8	-	TRBD1	TRBJ2-7	CASSLGTGASYEQYF	TGTGCCAGCAGCTTAGGGACAGGGGCCTCCTACGAGCAGTACTTC
TRBV7-9	-	-	TRBJ2-7	CASSFKDSYEQYF	TGTGCCAGCAGCTTTAAAGACAGCTACGAGCAGTACTTC
TRBV6-5	once	-	TRBJ2-2	CASSPDRRRAGELFF	TGTGCCAGCAGTCCAGACCGCCGCAGGGCCGGGGAGCTGTTTTTT
TRBV19	-	TRBD1	TRBJ1-2	CASSRRGQGVSPGYTF	TGTGCCAGTAGTCGCCGAGGACAGGGAGTTTCTCCTGGCTACACCTTC
TRBV7-2	-	-	TRBJ2-1	CASSPRTVSYNEQFF	TGTGCCAGCAGTCCGAGGACAGTCTCCTACAATGAGCAGTTCTTC
TRBV6-5	-	-	TRBJ2-7	CASMDPPGREQYF	TGTGCCAGCATGGACCCCCCGGGGAGGGAGCAGTACTTC
TRBV5-8	-	TRBD2	TRBJ2-3	CASSLGGRPTDTQYF	TGTGCCAGCAGCTTGGGCGGGAGGCCCACAGATACGCAGTATTTT